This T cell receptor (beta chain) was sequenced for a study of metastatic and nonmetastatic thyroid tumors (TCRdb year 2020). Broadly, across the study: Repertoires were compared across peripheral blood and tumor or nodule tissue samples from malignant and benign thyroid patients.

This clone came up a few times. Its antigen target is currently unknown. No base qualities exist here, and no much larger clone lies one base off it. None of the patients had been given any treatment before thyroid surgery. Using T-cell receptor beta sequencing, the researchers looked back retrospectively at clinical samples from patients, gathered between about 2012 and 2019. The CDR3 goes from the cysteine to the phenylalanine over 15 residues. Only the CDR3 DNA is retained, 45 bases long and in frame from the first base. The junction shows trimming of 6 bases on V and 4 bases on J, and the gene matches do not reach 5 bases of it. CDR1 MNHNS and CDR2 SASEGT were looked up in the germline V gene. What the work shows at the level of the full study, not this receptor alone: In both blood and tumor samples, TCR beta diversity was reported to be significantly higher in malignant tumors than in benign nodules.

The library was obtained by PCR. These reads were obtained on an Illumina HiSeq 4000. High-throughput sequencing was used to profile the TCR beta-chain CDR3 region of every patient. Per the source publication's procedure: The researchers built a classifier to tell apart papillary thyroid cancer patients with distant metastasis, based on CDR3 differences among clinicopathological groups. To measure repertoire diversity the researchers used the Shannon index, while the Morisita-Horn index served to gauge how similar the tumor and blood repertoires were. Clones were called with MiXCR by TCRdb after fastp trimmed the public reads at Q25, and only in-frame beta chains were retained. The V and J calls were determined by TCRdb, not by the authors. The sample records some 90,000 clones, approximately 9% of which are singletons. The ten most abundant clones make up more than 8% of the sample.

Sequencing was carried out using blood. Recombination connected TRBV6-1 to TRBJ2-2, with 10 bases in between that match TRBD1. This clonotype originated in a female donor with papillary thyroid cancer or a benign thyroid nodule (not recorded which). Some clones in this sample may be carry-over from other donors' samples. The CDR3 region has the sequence CASSDRGRRTGELFF. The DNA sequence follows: TGTGCCAGCAGCGACAGGGGGCGGCGCACCGGGGAGCTGTTTTTT.